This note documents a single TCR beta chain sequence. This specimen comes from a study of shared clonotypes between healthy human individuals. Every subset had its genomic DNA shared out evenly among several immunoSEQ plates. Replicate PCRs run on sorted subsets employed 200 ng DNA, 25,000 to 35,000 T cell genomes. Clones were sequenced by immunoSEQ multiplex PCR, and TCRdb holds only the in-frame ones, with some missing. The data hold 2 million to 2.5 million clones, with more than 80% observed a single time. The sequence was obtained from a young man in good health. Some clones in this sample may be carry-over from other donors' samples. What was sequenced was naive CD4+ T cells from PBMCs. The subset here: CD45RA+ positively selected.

Here the CDR3 reads CASSPLGPGTRNTIYF. Written as DNA, the CDR3 is TGTGCCAGCTCACCACTCGGTCCCGGGACTCGAAACACCATATATTTT. The rearrangement joins TRBV18 to TRBJ1-3; the D gene is possibly TRBD1 (5 bases). Germline CDR1 is KGHSH and CDR2 is LQKENI. V dropped 1 base and J dropped 5 bases, with 15 bases sitting between them. The CDR3 has 16 amino acids.